These 32 T cell receptor beta chains came from one sample sequenced in a study of control samples from healthy donors and cancer patients. Sequencing was performed with immunoSEQ multiplex PCR; in TCRdb, only in-frame clones are kept and a portion is missing. The profile covers 130,000 or so clones, with about 87% appearing a single time and 2.9% taken by the ten largest. The source material was blood. These receptors were collected from a man in his 60s in good health.

The V gene is TRBV3-1 (or the pseudogene TRBV3-2), the J gene TRBJ1-2; possible D gene TRBD1, 6 bases. CDR3 length: 14 residues. Germline assignment: CDR1 LGHDT and CDR2 YNNKEL (reference sequence). V lost 4 bases to trimming and J lost 1 base, with 10 bases between them. CDR3: CASSLGGLNYGYTF. DNA of the CDR3: TGTGCCAGCAGCCTCGGGGGCCTTAACTATGGCTACACCTTC.

This clone showed up just once. The chain recombines TRBV7-8 with TRBJ1-5; D is possibly TRBD1 (5 bases). V lost 4 bases and J 1 base, leaving 8 bases between the germline ends. Germline V gene data show CDR1 as SGHVS and CDR2 as FQNEAQ. This CDR3 region has 14 residues. CDR3 in DNA: TGTGCCAGCAGCTGGGGGGAAAGCAATCAGCCCCAGCATTTT. Its translation is CASSWGESNQPQHF.

The J gene is TRBJ2-3, the V gene TRBV6-1, with D perhaps matching TRBD2 (6 bases). The CDR3 totals 16 residues. Trimming shortened V by 3 bases and J by 0 bases, and 13 bases separated the two germline ends. Germline V gene sequence: CDR1 MNHNS, CDR2 SASEGT. The CDR3 region has the DNA TGTGCCAGCAGTGACGTTCTAGCGTCGAGCACAGATACGCAGTATTTT. Protein: CASSDVLASSTDTQYF.

J is TRBJ1-2 and V is TRBV27; D may be TRBD1 (5 bases). Germline V gene sequence: CDR1 MNHEY, CDR2 SMNVEV (reference sequence). Trimming removed 3 bases from V and 3 bases from J, with 14 bases in between. The CDR3 consists of 15 residues. CDR3 loop: CASSFQGSPDYGYTF. CDR3 sequence (DNA): TGTGCCAGCAGTTTTCAGGGTTCGCCGGACTATGGCTACACCTTC.

This sequence joins TRBV28 and TRBJ1-1, with D perhaps matching TRBD1 (5 bases). The CDR3 runs 14 residues. The V end was cut by 3 bases, the J end by 4 bases, with 12 bases between. The germline V gene has CDR1 MDHEN and CDR2 SYDVKM. CDR3 in DNA: TGTGCCAGCAGTTTCCCCGGGGCAGCCACTGAAGCTTTCTTT. This codes for CASSFPGAATEAFF.

This clone was observed once. This chain joins TRBV12-3 or TRBV12-4 and TRBJ1-1, with D possibly matching TRBD1 (5 bases). V was clipped by 5 bases and J by 12 bases, with 19 bases between them. The CDR3 is 13 residues long. In DNA form, the CDR3 reads TGTGCCAGCAGTGCAGAAGGGGTCTTGATTACTTTCTTT. This gives the protein CASSAEGVLITFF.

The chain links TRBV5-1 to TRBJ1-4; 11 bases match TRBD1. CDR3 length: 14 amino acids. V lost 4 bases to trimming and J lost 5 bases; unmatched junction nucleotides: 1. The germline V gene has CDR1 SGHRS and CDR2 YFSETQ. CDR3 sequence reads: CASSRTGGNEKLFF. CDR3 coding DNA: TGCGCCAGCAGCCGGACAGGGGGCAATGAAAAACTGTTTTTT.

This chain connects TRBV23-1 to TRBJ2-3; the D is unclear. TRBV23-1 qualifies as an ORF whose function is uncertain. Trimming stripped 0 bases from V and 5 bases from J, with 9 bases between. The CDR3 totals 14 residues. The CDR3 protein is CASSQSEWQDTQYF. The CDR3, as DNA: TGCGCCAGCAGTCAATCGGAGTGGCAAGATACGCAGTATTTT.

This chain uses TRBV11-2 with TRBJ2-7, with D perhaps TRBD1 (6 bases). This CDR3 is 13 amino acids long. CDR1 and CDR2 from the germline V gene are SGHAT and FQNNGV. The ends were cut back, 4 bases at V and 6 bases at J, with 13 bases in the middle. For the CDR3, the DNA is TGTGCCAGCAGCTACCCCGGACAGACCGAGCAGTACTTC. Translated: CASSYPGQTEQYF.

This rearrangement joins TRBV18 to TRBJ1-1, with no clear D. This CDR3 comprises 13 residues. Germline V CDR1 and CDR2: KGHSH, LQKENI. Trimming pared 2 bases from V and 7 bases from J, leaving 11 bases between. The CDR3: CASSPSGLGEAFF. CDR3 in DNA: TGTGCCAGCTCACCAAGCGGGCTGGGTGAAGCTTTCTTT.

The rearrangement joins TRBV15 to TRBJ1-5; 8 bases fit TRBD1. CDR3 size: 19 residues. Per germline, CDR1 LNHNV and CDR2 YYDKDF (reference sequence). V lost 1 base, J lost 6 bases, and 17 bases stayed unmatched. CDR3 DNA: TGTGCCACCAGCAGAGTTTCCCCTCAGGGGGCCCTTTTTGGTCAGCCCCAGCATTTT. Protein sequence: CATSRVSPQGALFGQPQHF.

The chain joins TRBV4-1 to TRBJ1-6; tentatively, D is TRBD1 (5 bases). The CDR3 has 15 residues. Trimming pared 0 bases from V and 10 bases from J, leaving 13 bases between. Germline V lookup: CDR1 MGHRA, CDR2 YSYEKL. This CDR3 reads CASSQDSRVGSPLHF. DNA for the CDR3: TGCGCCAGCAGCCAAGATTCCAGGGTAGGGTCACCCCTCCACTTT.

V is TRBV9 and J is TRBJ2-6, with a weak D call TRBD1 (5 bases). The germline V gene has CDR1 SGDLS and CDR2 YYNGEE. V lost 3 bases, J lost 0 bases, and 16 bases lay in between. The CDR3 is made up of 18 amino acids. The CDR3 region is CASSASGLQSSGANVLTF. In DNA form, the CDR3 reads TGTGCCAGCAGCGCCTCAGGGTTGCAGAGCTCTGGGGCCAACGTCCTGACTTTC.

The chain recombines TRBV19 with TRBJ2-7, with D possibly TRBD1 on 6 matching bases. This CDR3 has 16 amino acids. V gave up 3 bases and J gave up 4 bases, with 19 bases separating them. CDR1 and CDR2 from the germline V gene are LNHDA and SQIVND (reference sequence). CDR3 residues: CASSISWGHGSYEQYF. The CDR3 nucleotides read TGTGCCAGTAGTATTAGTTGGGGACACGGGTCGTACGAGCAGTACTTC.

This chain uses TRBV7-2 with TRBJ1-3; a possible D gene is TRBD1 (5 bases). The CDR3 length is 12 residues. V dropped 5 bases and J dropped 11 bases, with 13 bases sitting between them. Per the germline V gene, CDR1 is SGHTA and CDR2 is FQGNSA. The CDR3 spells CASSTGGAAIYF. The CDR3, as DNA: TGTGCCAGCAGCACCGGAGGGGCCGCCATATATTTT.

The CDR3 protein is CASGTVNQPQHF. CDR3 DNA sequence: TGTGCCAGCGGGACAGTCAATCAGCCCCAGCATTTT. The V call is TRBV19, the J call TRBJ1-5; 7 bases map to TRBD1. Trimming took 9 bases from V and 3 from J; bases not matched to a gene: 2. There are 12 residues in the CDR3. CDR1 is LNHDA and CDR2 is SQIVND in the germline V gene (reference sequence).

The rearrangement joins TRBV5-1 to TRBJ2-7; D is ambiguous. CDR3 size: 14 residues. The V end was cut by 1 base, the J end by 2 bases, with 10 bases between. Germline CDR1 and CDR2: SGHRS and YFSETQ. CDR3 nucleotides: TGCGCCAGCAGCTTGACCCGACAAACCTACGAGCAGTACTTC. Its protein product is CASSLTRQTYEQYF. Complete variable domain (other parts from reference TRBV5-1 and TRBJ2-7): KAGVTQTPRYLIKTRGQQVTLSCSPISGHRSVSWYQQTPGQGLQFLFEYFSETQRNKGNFPGRFSGRQFSNSRSEMNVSTLELGDSALYLCASSLTRQTYEQYFGPGTRLTVT.

The chain couples TRBV4-2 to TRBJ2-1, with 10 bases lining up with TRBD1. The length of the CDR3 is 17 residues. Germline assignment: CDR1 LGHNA and CDR2 YNFKEQ. With V trimmed by 3 bases and J by 2 bases, 7 bases remained unmatched. CDR3 DNA: TGTGCCAGCAGCCATCCTCTAGGACAGGGGGCCTACAATGAGCAGTTCTTC. Amino acid sequence: CASSHPLGQGAYNEQFF.

This chain links TRBV9 with TRBJ2-4, with 9 bases aligning to TRBD2. The CDR3 runs 17 residues. Germline CDR1 and CDR2: SGDLS and YYNGEE. Trimming took 3 bases from V and 6 from J; bases not matched to a gene: 13. The DNA of the CDR3 is TGTGCCAGCAGCGCGCCCGGTAAGCTAGCGGGGCCAAACATTCAGTACTTC. Its translation: CASSAPGKLAGPNIQYF.

The chain has TRBV19 and TRBJ1-4; 7 bases fit TRBD1. Trimming removed 5 bases from V and 3 bases from J; junction bases left unmatched: 6. Germline V gene data show CDR1 as LNHDA and CDR2 as SQIVND (reference sequence). The CDR3 is 15 residues long. CDR3 coding DNA: TGTGCCAGTAGTCACCCCGGGACAGCTAATGAAAAACTGTTTTTT. It codes for CASSHPGTANEKLFF.

The chain carries TRBV28 and TRBJ1-2; TRBD1 matches 7 bases. Per the germline V gene, CDR1 is MDHEN and CDR2 is SYDVKM. J lost 4 bases, V lost 3 bases, and 5 bases had no gene match. The CDR3 covers 14 residues. The CDR3 spells CASSFQGTAYGYTF. CDR3 sequence (DNA): TGTGCCAGCAGTTTCCAGGGGACAGCCTATGGCTACACCTTC.

The gene calls are TRBV9 and TRBJ2-3, with 12 bases that match TRBD1. After removal of 5 bases from V and 6 bases from J, the junction contained 7 bases not matched to a gene. This CDR3 spans 15 amino acids. Looked up from germline, CDR1 is SGDLS and CDR2 is YYNGEE. The chain's CDR3 is CASRGTGGLGDTQYF. CDR3 bases: TGTGCCAGCAGAGGGACAGGGGGCCTAGGGGATACGCAGTATTTT.

The genes are TRBV12-3 or TRBV12-4 and TRBJ1-2, with D unclear. This CDR3 has 12 amino acids. V lost 10 bases and J lost 0, with 9 bases in between. The CDR3 DNA is TGTGCCACCTACTTCCCTAACTATGGCTACACCTTC. This gives the protein CATYFPNYGYTF.

This chain joins TRBV5-6 and TRBJ2-1; 8 nucleotides match TRBD1. Trimming removed 1 base from V and 5 bases from J; junction bases left unmatched: 8. The CDR3 consists of 16 residues. CDR1 SGHDT and CDR2 YYEEEE come from the germline V gene. The CDR3 loop reads CASSLYIGQGHNEQFF. The CDR3 DNA reads TGTGCCAGCAGCTTGTATATAGGACAGGGACACAATGAGCAGTTCTTC.

V is TRBV4-1 and J is TRBJ1-2; D uncertain. Trimming cost V 5 bases and J 3 bases, with 10 bases left between them. Germline V CDR1 and CDR2: MGHRA, YSYEKL. The CDR3 contains 13 residues. The CDR3 sequence is CASSVQLDYGYTF. Here the CDR3 DNA reads TGCGCCAGCAGCGTACAGTTGGACTATGGCTACACCTTC.

The chain employs TRBV10-3 and TRBJ1-5, with TRBD1 matching over 8 bases. CDR1 ENHRY and CDR2 SYGVKD come from the germline V gene. With 6 bases clipped from V and 3 bases from J, the junction kept 7 bases outside the gene matches. The CDR3 consists of 15 residues. The CDR3 DNA is TGTGCCATCAGCGGACAGGGTCTAGACAATCAGCCCCAGCATTTT. Translated, it gives CAISGQGLDNQPQHF.

The chain links TRBV28 to TRBJ2-7, with TRBD1 matching 8 bases. This CDR3 contains 15 residues. V lost 5 bases and J lost 1; bases outside the gene matches: 7. Per the germline V gene, CDR1 is MDHEN and CDR2 is SYDVKM. The CDR3 DNA follows: TGTGCCAGCAGTCACGACAGGGGAAGTTCCTACGAGCAGTACTTC. It yields the protein CASSHDRGSSYEQYF.

The chain joins TRBV3-1 (or the pseudogene TRBV3-2) to TRBJ1-2; D uncertain. V was shortened by 2 bases and J by 9 bases, with 16 bases between the two germline ends. This CDR3 region has 14 residues. CDR1 is LGHDT, CDR2 YNNKEL, per germline (reference sequence). As DNA, the CDR3 is TGTGCCAGCAGCCAAAAAAGGGCTTTGAGGAGCTACACCTTC. It specifies CASSQKRALRSYTF.

The table lists this clone with a count of one. V usage is TRBV6-6 and J usage is TRBJ2-1, with TRBD2 matching over 8 bases. V shed 6 bases, J shed 8 bases, and the junction held 9 bases outside the gene matches. The CDR3 has 14 amino acids. Germline CDR1 is MNHNY and CDR2 is SVGAGI (reference sequence). The CDR3 is CASRRAGGHDEQFF. The CDR3 DNA reads TGTGCCAGCAGGCGGGCGGGGGGCCACGATGAGCAGTTCTTC.

The chain carries TRBV27 and TRBJ2-4, with 7 nucleotides matching TRBD1. The trim removed 3 bases at V and 5 bases at J, leaving 7 bases unmatched. CDR3 length: 15 residues. Germline assignment: CDR1 MNHEY and CDR2 SMNVEV (reference sequence). The CDR3 region is CASSFIQGSQNIQYF. The CDR3 DNA is TGTGCCAGCAGTTTCATACAGGGGAGCCAAAACATTCAGTACTTC.

This clone was detected once. This sequence joins TRBV12-5 and TRBJ2-1; no firm D call. Germline loops: CDR1 LGHNT, CDR2 FRNRAP. Trimming cost V 3 bases and J 3 bases, with 9 bases left between them. There are 14 residues in the CDR3. CDR3 amino acids: CASGFHGGYNEQFF. The CDR3 region has the DNA TGTGCTAGTGGTTTTCACGGCGGCTACAATGAGCAGTTCTTC.

This clone was recorded only once. The chain links TRBV7-2 to TRBJ2-1; 8 positions match TRBD2. Germline CDR1 and CDR2: SGHTA and FQGNSA. The CDR3 extends over 15 amino acids. J lost 6 bases, V lost 3 bases, and 7 bases had no gene match. In DNA, the CDR3 is TGTGCCAGCAGCTTTAGGGGCGCGGGGGGCAATGAGCAGTTCTTC. Protein sequence: CASSFRGAGGNEQFF. The full variable domain, its missing parts supplied by reference TRBV7-2 and TRBJ2-1, is GAGVSQSPSNKVTEKGKDVELRCDPISGHTALYWYRQSLGQGLEFLIYFQGNSAPDKSGLPSDRFSAERTGGSVSTLTIQRTQQEDSAVYLCASSFRGAGGNEQFFGPGTRLTVL.